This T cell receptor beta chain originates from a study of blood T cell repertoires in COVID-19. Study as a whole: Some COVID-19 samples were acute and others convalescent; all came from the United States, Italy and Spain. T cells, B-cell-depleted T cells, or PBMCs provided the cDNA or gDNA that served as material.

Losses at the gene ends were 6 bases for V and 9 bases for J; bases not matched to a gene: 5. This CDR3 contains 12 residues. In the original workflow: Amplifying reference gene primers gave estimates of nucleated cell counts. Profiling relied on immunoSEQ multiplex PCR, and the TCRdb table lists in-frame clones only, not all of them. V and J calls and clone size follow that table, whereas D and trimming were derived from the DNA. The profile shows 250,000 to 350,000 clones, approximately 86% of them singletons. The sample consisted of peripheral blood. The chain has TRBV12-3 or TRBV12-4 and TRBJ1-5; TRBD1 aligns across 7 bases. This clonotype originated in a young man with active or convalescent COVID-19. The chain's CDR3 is CASSQGEAPQHF. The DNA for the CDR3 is TGTGCCAGCAGCCAGGGGGAAGCGCCCCAGCATTTT.